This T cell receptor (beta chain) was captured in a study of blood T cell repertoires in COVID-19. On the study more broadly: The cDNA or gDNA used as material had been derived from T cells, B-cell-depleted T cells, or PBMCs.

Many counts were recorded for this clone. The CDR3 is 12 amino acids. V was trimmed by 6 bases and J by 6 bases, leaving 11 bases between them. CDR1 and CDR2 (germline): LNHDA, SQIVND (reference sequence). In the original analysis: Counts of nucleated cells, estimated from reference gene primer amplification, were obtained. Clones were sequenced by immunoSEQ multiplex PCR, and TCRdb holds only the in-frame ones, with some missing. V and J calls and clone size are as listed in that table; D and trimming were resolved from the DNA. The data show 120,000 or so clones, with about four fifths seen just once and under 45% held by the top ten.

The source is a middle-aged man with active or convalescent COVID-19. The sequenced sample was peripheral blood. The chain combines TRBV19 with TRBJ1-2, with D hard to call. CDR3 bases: TGTGCCAGTAGGTATCCGGGGAATGGCTACACCTTC. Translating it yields CASRYPGNGYTF.